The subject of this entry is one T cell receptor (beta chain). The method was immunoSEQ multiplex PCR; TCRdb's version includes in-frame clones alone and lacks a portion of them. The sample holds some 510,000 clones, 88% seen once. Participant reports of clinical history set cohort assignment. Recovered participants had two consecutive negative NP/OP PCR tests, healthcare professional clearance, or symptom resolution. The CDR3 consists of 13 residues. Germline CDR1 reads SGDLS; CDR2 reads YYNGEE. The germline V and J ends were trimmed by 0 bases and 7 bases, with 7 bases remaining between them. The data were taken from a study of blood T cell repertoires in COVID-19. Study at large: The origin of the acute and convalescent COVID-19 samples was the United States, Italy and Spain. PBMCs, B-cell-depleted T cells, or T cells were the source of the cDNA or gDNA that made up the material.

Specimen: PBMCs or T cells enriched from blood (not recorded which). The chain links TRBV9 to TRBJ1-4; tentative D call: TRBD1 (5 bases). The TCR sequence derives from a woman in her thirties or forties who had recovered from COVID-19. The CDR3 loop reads CASSVGGAEKLFF. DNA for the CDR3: TGTGCCAGCAGCGTAGGGGGCGCTGAAAAACTGTTTTTT.